What follows are 26 T cell receptor beta chains derived from one specimen sequenced in a study of Graves' ophthalmopathy and Graves' hyperthyroidism (dated by TCRdb to the late 2010s). The instrument was an Illumina HiSeq 2000. For repertoire sequencing, TCR beta CDR3 regions were amplified from RNA transcripts. The first round of RT-PCR was done with HTBI primers and the Qiagen OneStep RT-PCR kit, and was followed by a second round of multiplex PCR, then size selection and purification. TCRdb took the public reads, trimmed them with fastp at Q25, ran MiXCR for clone calling and kept in-frame beta chains. Each record represents a unique CDR3 protein, reported with the most common genes and DNA among its rows. The sample table contains about 400,000 distinct CDR3 sequences; only one count was recorded for roughly 18% of them. 1.5% to 2% of the sample lies in the top ten. Sequencing was done on a sample of peripheral blood. The receptors derive from a young woman with Graves' ophthalmopathy. Donor details come from another sample of the same person, matched by shared clones.

The genes are TRBV6-1 and TRBJ2-7; the match to TRBD1 covers 12 bases. Trimming took 6 bases from V and 5 from J; bases not matched to a gene: 5. Germline V CDR1 and CDR2: MNHNS, SASEGT. This CDR3 spans 14 amino acids. As DNA, the CDR3 is TGTGCCAGCAGGCGGGACAGGGGGCACGACGAGCAGTACTTC. This codes for CASRRDRGHDEQYF.

The table lists this clonotype with many counts. The chain couples TRBV19 to TRBJ2-7; maybe TRBD1 (5 bases). V was pared by 8 bases and J by 0 bases, with 17 bases between. CDR1 is LNHDA and CDR2 is SQIVND in the germline V gene (reference sequence). This CDR3 has 15 amino acids. Written as DNA, the CDR3 is TGTGCCAGTTCTCCCCTCCTCGACAGCTCCTACGAGCAGTACTTC. It specifies CASSPLLDSSYEQYF.

This clonotype was observed once. DNA of the CDR3: TGTGCCAGCAGTCGACTAGCGGGAGAGGGGGAAGAGACCCAGTACTTC. Residues: CASSRLAGEGEETQYF. The genes are TRBV6-7 and TRBJ2-5, with 12 bases lining up with TRBD2. TRBV6-7 is placed among ORFs of uncertain function. The CDR3 is made up of 16 amino acids. After removal of 5 bases from V and 3 bases from J, the junction contained 7 bases not matched to a gene.

A remark on this clonotype: Since a much larger clone is just one base distant, this may be a read error. This chain links TRBV5-1 with TRBJ1-1; D gene ambiguous. The CDR3 contains 13 residues. The germline V gene has CDR1 SGHRS and CDR2 YFSETQ. Trimming left V 0 bases short and J 6 bases short, with 9 bases between. The CDR3 reads CASSLERTAEAFF. In nucleotides, the CDR3 is TGCGCCAGCAGCTTGGAAAGAACAGCTGAAGCTTTCTTT.

This clonotype came up many times. V and J are TRBV20-1 and TRBJ1-5, with 11 bases that match TRBD1. V dropped 4 bases and J dropped 0; count of bases not matched to a gene: 8. The CDR3 is 17 amino acids. Per germline, CDR1 DFQATT and CDR2 SNEGSKA (reference sequence). CDR3 nucleotides: TGCAGTGCTAATCGGGACAGGGGGGAGAATAGCAATCAGCCCCAGCATTTT. It is translated as CSANRDRGENSNQPQHF.

In this sample, this clonotype turned up a few times. The chain couples TRBV4-3 to TRBJ2-2; D ambiguous. The CDR3 length is 15 residues. Germline lookup yields CDR1 LGHNA and CDR2 YSLEER. The V end was cut by 3 bases, the J end by 7 bases, with 15 bases between. Here the CDR3 reads CASSQAPIWGGELFF. CDR3 DNA sequence: TGCGCCAGCAGCCAGGCCCCTATTTGGGGCGGGGAGCTGTTTTTT.

In its sample, this clonotype was seen many times. This chain connects TRBV30 to TRBJ2-7; 12 positions match TRBD1. The CDR3 has 13 residues. From germline, CDR1 is GTSNPN and CDR2 SVGIG (reference sequence). V lost 6 bases and J lost 7; bases outside the gene matches: 7. The CDR3 bases are TGTGCCTGCTGGGGACAGGGGGCCTTTGAGCAGTACTTC. It yields the protein CACWGQGAFEQYF.

This clonotype showed up just a few times. The genes are TRBV7-2 and TRBJ1-1, with D possibly TRBD1 on 5 matching bases. The germline gives CDR1 SGHTA, CDR2 FQGNSA. The CDR3 loop spans 14 amino acids. With 0 bases removed from V and 1 base from J, the gap between germline ends came to 6 bases. As DNA, the CDR3 is TGTGCCAGCAGCTTAGCCACAGGGAACACTGAAGCTTTCTTT. Translation: CASSLATGNTEAFF.

This clonotype was counted ten times or more. The chain recombines TRBV30 with TRBJ1-1, with a weak D call TRBD1 (5 bases). Germline-derived CDR1 and CDR2 are GTSNPN and SVGIG (reference sequence). Between the trimmed V and J ends, which lost 3 bases and 1 base, there was a span of 9 bases. There are 13 residues in the CDR3. CDR3 sequence: CAWRNGGNTEAFF. CDR3 DNA: TGTGCCTGGAGAAACGGGGGGAACACTGAAGCTTTCTTT.

This clonotype was recorded at least ten times. V gene TRBV6-2 or TRBV6-3 combines with J gene TRBJ1-5; 7 bases agree with TRBD1. Germline assignment: CDR1 MNHEY and CDR2 SVGEGT. The junction had 8 bases not matched to a gene; V was cut back by 2 bases and J by 1 base. The CDR3 runs to 17 residues. The CDR3 DNA reads TGTGCCAGCAGTTACGGTACAGGGGCCTTGAGCAATCAGCCCCAGCATTTT. As protein: CASSYGTGALSNQPQHF.

This clonotype has at least ten counts. The chain carries TRBV19 and TRBJ2-7, with TRBD1 identical over 7 bases. The V gene end was trimmed by 2 bases and the J gene end by 2 bases; junction bases not matched to a gene: 3. Germline-derived CDR1 and CDR2 are LNHDA and SQIVND (reference sequence). The CDR3 covers 14 residues. The DNA of the CDR3 is TGTGCCAGTAGTATATCCGGGACAGCCTACGAGCAGTACTTC. It codes for CASSISGTAYEQYF.

This clonotype has ten or more counts. J is TRBJ1-5 and V is TRBV29-1, with 7 bases identical to TRBD1. The germline V gene has CDR1 SQVTM and CDR2 ANQGSEA. Trimming at V came to 6 bases and at J to 0 bases, leaving 5 bases not matched to a gene. The CDR3 covers 14 residues. The CDR3 bases are TGCAGCGTGTCCGGGACAGCTAGCAATCAGCCCCAGCATTTT. Encoded protein: CSVSGTASNQPQHF.

This clonotype was detected many times. The chain links TRBV27 to TRBJ1-1; tentatively, D is TRBD1 (5 bases). Germline V gene data show CDR1 as MNHEY and CDR2 as SMNVEV (reference sequence). CDR3 length: 16 residues. Trimming cost V 2 bases and J 0 bases, with 13 bases left between them. The CDR3 bases are TGTGCCAGCAGTTTAACCAGGGCCTTCATGAACACTGAAGCTTTCTTT. It is translated as CASSLTRAFMNTEAFF.

This chain uses TRBV12-3 or TRBV12-4 with TRBJ1-1; 12 nucleotides match TRBD1. CDR3 length: 17 residues. The trim removed 4 bases at V and 1 base at J, leaving 7 bases unmatched. CDR3 region: CASSSRDRGRRNTEAFF. The CDR3 nucleotides are TGTGCCAGCAGTTCCCGGGACAGGGGGCGAAGGAACACTGAAGCTTTCTTT.

In this sample, this clonotype turned up many times. The gene calls are TRBV20-1 and TRBJ2-5, with D perhaps matching TRBD2 (6 bases). Germline V lookup: CDR1 DFQATT, CDR2 SNEGSKA (reference sequence). The ends were cut back, 7 bases at V and 1 base at J, with 10 bases in the middle. CDR3 length: 12 residues. CDR3 DNA sequence: TGCAGTGGGGTGGGGGGCCAAGAGACCCAGTACTTC. Amino acid sequence: CSGVGGQETQYF.

This clonotype has a count of ten or more. The chain links TRBV12-5 to TRBJ1-1; D possibly corresponds to TRBD1 (6 bases). Germline lookup yields CDR1 LGHNT and CDR2 FRNRAP. The CDR3 spans 13 residues. Trimming shortened V by 5 bases and J by 4 bases, and 11 bases separated the two germline ends. In DNA form, the CDR3 reads TGTGCTAGTGGTCCCGGGGGCCCCACTGAAGCTTTCTTT. Translated, it gives CASGPGGPTEAFF.

Concerning this clonotype itself: This may come from a read error, since a much larger clone is one base off. The chain links TRBV9 to TRBJ2-7, with TRBD1 identical over 7 bases. Germline V gene sequence: CDR1 SGDLS, CDR2 YYNGEE. The CDR3 loop spans 14 amino acids. CDR3 region: CPSSGRDSFYEQYF. As DNA, the CDR3 is TGTCCCAGCAGCGGACGGGACAGTTTTTACGAGCAGTACTTC. The variable domain in full, completed from reference TRBV9 and TRBJ2-7, reads DSGVTQTPKHLITATGQRVTLRCSPRSGDLSVYWYQQSLDQGLQFLIQYYNGEERAKGNILERFSAQQFPDLHSELNLSSLELGDSALYFCPSSGRDSFYEQYFGPGTRLTVT.

This clonotype has a count of ten or more. The chain couples TRBV7-2 to TRBJ1-1, with TRBD1 matching 7 bases. Germline lookup yields CDR1 SGHTA and CDR2 FQGNSA. The CDR3 is made up of 14 amino acids. V shed 5 bases, J shed 6 bases, and the junction held 9 bases outside the gene matches. This chain's CDR3 is CASSPRQGGAEAFF. The CDR3 DNA follows: TGTGCCAGCAGCCCCCGACAGGGTGGGGCTGAAGCTTTCTTT.

The sample holds many counts of this clonotype. The chain is built from TRBV19 and TRBJ1-1; a weak D match, TRBD1 (5 bases). This CDR3 comprises 14 residues. V lost 3 bases and J lost 3, with 11 bases in between. Germline values: CDR1 LNHDA, CDR2 SQIVND (reference sequence). The chain's CDR3 is CASSIPGLDTEAFF. CDR3 nucleotide sequence: TGTGCCAGTAGTATTCCAGGGCTGGACACTGAAGCTTTCTTT.

This clonotype was detected ten times or more. V usage is TRBV12-3 or TRBV12-4 and J usage is TRBJ2-4; 16 bases are shared with TRBD2. CDR3 length: 18 residues. The ends lost 6 bases at V and 0 bases at J; junction bases unmatched: 5. DNA for the CDR3: TGTGCCAGCAGGGCCGGGACTAGCGGGAGGGCAGCCAAAAACATTCAGTACTTC. This encodes CASRAGTSGRAAKNIQYF.

This clonotype was detected many times. The CDR3 sequence: CASRATGWPTYEQYF. The CDR3 DNA reads as TGTGCCAGCAGGGCGACAGGGTGGCCTACCTACGAGCAGTACTTC. V and J are TRBV6-5 and TRBJ2-7; 7 positions agree with TRBD1. CDR3 length equals 15 residues. In germline, CDR1 is MNHEY, CDR2 SVGAGI. Trimming took 6 bases from V and 2 from J; bases not matched to a gene: 10.

This clonotype was seen more than once but under ten times. The chain uses TRBV4-2 and TRBJ2-5, with 7 bases lining up with TRBD1. V lost 0 bases to trimming and J lost 6 bases; unmatched junction nucleotides: 4. CDR1 and CDR2 (germline): LGHNA, YNFKEQ. This CDR3 spans 14 amino acids. CDR3 sequence reads: CASSQDEGAKTQYF. In nucleotides, the CDR3 is TGTGCCAGCAGCCAAGACGAGGGGGCGAAGACCCAGTACTTC.

In this sample, this clonotype turned up many times. This sequence joins TRBV12-3 or TRBV12-4 and TRBJ2-7; D is unclear. The CDR3 is 14 residues long. Trimming shortened V by 3 bases and J by 5 bases, and 14 bases separated the two germline ends. CDR3 bases: TGTGCCAGCAGTTTTTCGAACAGTGCCCACGAGCAGTACTTC. Its translation is CASSFSNSAHEQYF.

This clonotype has ten or more counts. V is TRBV6-2 or TRBV6-3 and J is TRBJ1-5; TRBD1 matches at 7 bases. The CDR3 is 18 residues long. Trimming cost V 2 bases and J 2 bases; bases outside gene matches: 12. Germline V gene lookup returns CDR1 MNHEY and CDR2 SVGEGT. This CDR3 is CASSYGRKLQGGNQPQHF. For the CDR3, the DNA is TGTGCCAGCAGTTACGGTAGGAAACTTCAGGGGGGCAATCAGCCCCAGCATTTT.

This clonotype was seen repeatedly, ten times or more. V gene TRBV24-1 combines with J gene TRBJ2-2, with D possibly TRBD1 on 5 matching bases. Trimming left V 6 bases short and J 0 bases short, with 10 bases between. This CDR3 is 15 amino acids long. Germline V lookup: CDR1 KGHDR, CDR2 SFDVKD. CDR3 sequence (DNA): TGTGCCACCAGTTCATGGGGCCCGAACACCGGGGAGCTGTTTTTT. Encoded protein: CATSSWGPNTGELFF.

This clonotype has at least ten counts. V gene TRBV12-5 combines with J gene TRBJ1-5, with TRBD1 as a possible D gene (5 bases). V was trimmed by 5 bases and J by 6 bases, leaving 8 bases between them. Looked up from germline, CDR1 is LGHNT and CDR2 is FRNRAP. CDR3 length: 12 residues. The CDR3 nucleotides are TGTGCTAGTGGTCAGGGAGTTCAGCCCCAGCATTTT. Translated: CASGQGVQPQHF.